Following are 24 T cell receptor beta chains from one sample sequenced in a study of response to subunit inactivated influenza vaccine. MiXCR, applied by TCRdb to the RT-PCR reads, yields one record per CDR3 protein. The table lists a few hundred thousand distinct CDR3 sequences, 12% to 15% of them singletons. Sequencing used PBMCs from blood, obtained 11 to 12 days after vaccination. These receptors were collected from a man aged 45-60 years who received an inactivated influenza vaccine.

On this clonotype itself: This may come from a read error, since a much larger clone is one base off. The chain links TRBV4-3 to TRBJ2-7; D perhaps matches TRBD1 (5 bases). Looked up from germline, CDR1 is LGHNA and CDR2 is YSLEER. The CDR3 covers 13 residues. This CDR3 reads CASSQDSHYEHYF. CDR3 nucleotides: TGCGCCAGCTCCCAAGACAGCCACTACGAGCACTACTTC.

The CDR3 coding sequence is TGTGCCAGCAGTCCGTTGACAGGGAGGGTCACTGAAGCTTTCTTT. Translation gives CASSPLTGRVTEAFF. This chain connects TRBV28 to TRBJ1-1, with TRBD1 identical over 7 bases. V was clipped by 5 bases and J by 4 bases; unmatched bases: 10. The CDR3 length is 15 residues. CDR1 is MDHEN, CDR2 SYDVKM, per germline.

This clonotype was seen many times. The V and J genes are TRBV15 and TRBJ2-1; tentative D call: TRBD1 (6 bases). Deletions cut 5 bases from V and 1 base from J, with 15 bases between. The length of the CDR3 is 16 residues. Per germline, CDR1 LNHNV and CDR2 YYDKDF (reference sequence). The CDR3 nucleotides read TGTGCCACCAGCCCATCTGCAGGGGCTTCCTACAATGAGCAGTTCTTC. This sequence encodes CATSPSAGASYNEQFF.

V is TRBV28 and J is TRBJ2-7; 11 bases line up with TRBD1. The CDR3 is 14 residues long. After removal of 5 bases from V and 2 bases from J, the junction contained 2 bases not matched to a gene. The germline CDR1 and CDR2 sequences are MDHEN and SYDVKM. The CDR3 sequence: CASSEDRGPYEQYF. CDR3 coding DNA: TGTGCCAGCAGTGAGGACAGGGGGCCCTACGAGCAGTACTTC.

The gene calls are TRBV12-3 or TRBV12-4 and TRBJ2-1, with D tentatively TRBD1 (6 bases). V gave up 5 bases and J gave up 7 bases, with 15 bases separating them. CDR3 length: 14 amino acids. The CDR3: CASSARTVLNEQFF. DNA of the CDR3: TGTGCCAGCAGTGCCCGGACAGTTTTAAATGAGCAGTTCTTC.

V is TRBV20-1 and J is TRBJ2-3, with 7 bases that match TRBD2. Germline CDR1 and CDR2: DFQATT and SNEGSKA (reference sequence). V shed 5 bases and J 1 base; nucleotides not matched to a gene: 3. CDR3 length equals 13 residues. The CDR3 spells CSAQTSGTDTQYF. In nucleotides, the CDR3 is TGCAGTGCTCAAACTAGCGGCACAGATACGCAGTATTTT.

The chain is built from TRBV20-1 and TRBJ2-1; TRBD2 matches 11 bases. Per germline, CDR1 DFQATT and CDR2 SNEGSKA (reference sequence). CDR3 length: 17 residues. J lost 7 bases, V lost 5 bases, and 16 bases had no gene match. The CDR3 DNA follows: TGCAGTGCTTACCTACGACTAGCGGGACAACCATCTAATGAGCAGTTCTTC. This codes for CSAYLRLAGQPSNEQFF.

This sequence joins TRBV7-9 and TRBJ1-1; weak D call: TRBD1 (5 bases). This CDR3 contains 16 residues. CDR1 and CDR2 (germline): SEHNR, FQNEAQ (reference sequence). The V end lost 5 bases, the J end lost 4 bases, and 20 bases lay between the germline ends. The CDR3 bases are TGTGCCAGCAGCCCCGGGACGGGAGGAGAGGGCACTGAAGCTTTCTTT. Residues: CASSPGTGGEGTEAFF.

V is TRBV20-1 and J is TRBJ2-1; TRBD2 agrees at 7 bases. The CDR3 sequence is 14 residues long. CDR1 and CDR2 from the germline V gene are DFQATT and SNEGSKA (reference sequence). The J segment lost 8 bases and the V segment lost 4 bases, leaving 11 bases of the junction unmatched. The CDR3 nucleotides read TGCAGTGCTATAGGACTAGATGGGATCCATGAGCAGTTCTTC. It specifies CSAIGLDGIHEQFF.

The CDR3 reads CASSLNPGGPPDTQYF. CDR3 DNA sequence: TGTGCCAGCAGCTTAAACCCGGGAGGGCCCCCAGATACGCAGTATTTT. The chain links TRBV7-3 to TRBJ2-3, with 8 bases identical to TRBD2. The CDR3 is made up of 16 amino acids. Germline V lookup: CDR1 SGHTA, CDR2 FQGTGA. V gave up 1 base and J gave up 4 bases; unmatched junction bases: 7.

This clonotype was seen only a few times. V is TRBV5-1 and J is TRBJ2-3; TRBD2 agrees at 8 bases. The length of the CDR3 is 15 residues. Germline-derived CDR1 and CDR2 are SGHRS and YFSETQ. V gave up 3 bases and J gave up 6 bases; unmatched junction bases: 9. The CDR3 DNA reads TGCGCCAGCAGCTCTCCTGACGGGAGGGTGGATACGCAGTATTTT. Protein product: CASSSPDGRVDTQYF.

Concerning this clonotype itself: Germline is not matched at one junction end, which may reflect a read error. This chain connects TRBV7-9 to TRBJ2-7, with TRBD1 matching 9 bases. This CDR3 has 16 residues. Germline values: CDR1 SEHNR, CDR2 FQNEAQ (reference sequence). CDR3 bases: TGTGCCAGCAGCTTCTTTGGGGACAGGGTCGTATACGGGCAGTACTTC. Translating gives CASSFFGDRVVYGQYF.

This chain uses TRBV3-1 with TRBJ2-1; 14 bases agree with TRBD2. CDR1 is LGHDT and CDR2 is YNNKEL in the germline V gene (reference sequence). J lost 13 bases, V lost 3 bases, and 5 bases had no gene match. The CDR3 is 14 residues long. The CDR3 spells CASSQGLAGDAQFF. The CDR3, as DNA: TGTGCCAGCAGCCAGGGACTAGCGGGAGACGCTCAGTTCTTC.

The V and J genes are TRBV4-3 and TRBJ2-7; the match to TRBD1 covers 7 bases. CDR1 and CDR2 from the germline V gene are LGHNA and YSLEER. This CDR3 has 16 residues. Germline trimming cut 2 bases from V and 2 bases from J; bases unmatched to any gene: 9. CDR3 coding DNA: TGCGCCAGCAGCCAAAATATAAACAGGGGAGCCTACGAGCAGTACTTC. Translating it yields CASSQNINRGAYEQYF.

The rearrangement joins TRBV7-3 to TRBJ1-6; D ambiguous. Germline lookup yields CDR1 SGHTA and CDR2 FQGTGA. V lost 5 bases and J lost 6, with 8 bases in between. This CDR3 contains 13 residues. Written as DNA, the CDR3 is TGTGCCAGCAGCGACGGGGTTAATTCACCCCTCCACTTT. Translation gives CASSDGVNSPLHF.

This clonotype was detected ten times or more. This chain joins TRBV7-2 and TRBJ2-6, with D possibly TRBD1 on 6 matching bases. The length of the CDR3 is 14 residues. The germline CDR1 and CDR2 sequences are SGHTA and FQGNSA. With 2 bases removed from V and 7 bases from J, the gap between germline ends came to 9 bases. In nucleotides, the CDR3 is TGTGCCAGCAGCTTAACAGGGAACGCCAACGTCCTGACTTTC. Translating it yields CASSLTGNANVLTF.

The chain combines TRBV6-2 or TRBV6-3 with TRBJ2-3, with TRBD2 matching over 10 bases. The germline V gene encodes CDR1 MNHEY and CDR2 SVGEGT. V shed 5 bases and J 2 bases; nucleotides not matched to a gene: 7. The CDR3 has 16 residues. This CDR3 reads CASSKERGGYTDTQYF. As DNA, the CDR3 is TGTGCCAGCAGTAAAGAGCGGGGGGGTTACACAGATACGCAGTATTTT.

This chain joins TRBV14 and TRBJ2-1; 14 nucleotides align to TRBD2. This CDR3 is built from 15 residues. Germline V gene lookup returns CDR1 SGHDN and CDR2 FVKESK. V shed 6 bases and J 7 bases; nucleotides not matched to a gene: 5. CDR3 in amino acids: CASRQTSGGANEQFF. The CDR3, as DNA: TGTGCCAGCAGACAGACTAGCGGGGGGGCAAATGAGCAGTTCTTC.

As DNA, the CDR3 is TGTGCCAGCAGTGAGACTAGCGGGTGGAGAGAGACCCAGTACTTC. Protein product: CASSETSGWRETQYF. The chain uses TRBV25-1 and TRBJ2-5; 10 nucleotides align to TRBD2. Germline CDR1 MGHDK, CDR2 SYGVNS. The CDR3 contains 15 residues. V shed 3 bases, J shed 4 bases, and the junction held 5 bases outside the gene matches.

V is TRBV7-2 and J is TRBJ1-6; D is unclear. Germline lookup yields CDR1 SGHTA and CDR2 FQGNSA. Trimming took 7 bases from V and 1 from J, leaving 11 bases between them. The CDR3 is 15 residues long. The CDR3 DNA is TGTGCCAGCATCCAGTGGGGATCCTATAATTCACCCCTCCACTTT. Its protein is CASIQWGSYNSPLHF. The full variable domain, in which reference TRBV7-2 and TRBJ1-6 provide the parts outside the CDR3, is GAGVSQSPSNKVTEKGKDVELRCDPISGHTALYWYRQSLGQGLEFLIYFQGNSAPDKSGLPSDRFSAERTGGSVSTLTIQRTQQEDSAVYLCASIQWGSYNSPLHFGNGTRLTVT.

This chain uses TRBV20-1 with TRBJ2-5; TRBD1 matches at 8 bases. V dropped 0 bases and J dropped 5; count of bases not matched to a gene: 2. Germline-derived CDR1 and CDR2 are DFQATT and SNEGSKA (reference sequence). The CDR3 sequence is 13 residues long. CDR3 coding DNA: TGCAGTGCTAGAGATACAGGGGGTGAGACCCAGTACTTC. It specifies CSARDTGGETQYF.

This clonotype showed up just a few times. V is TRBV12-3 or TRBV12-4 and J is TRBJ2-1; 9 bases fit TRBD2. The V segment lost 8 bases and the J segment 8 bases; nucleotides outside the gene matches: 10. CDR3 length equals 14 residues. This CDR3 is CASSIGGGAYEQFF. For the CDR3, the DNA is TGTGCCAGCTCTATCGGCGGGGGGGCCTATGAGCAGTTCTTC.

This clonotype was seen a few times. The chain has TRBV6-5 and TRBJ1-5; possibly TRBD1 for D (6 bases). In germline, CDR1 is MNHEY, CDR2 SVGAGI. CDR3 length: 14 amino acids. The V gene lost 4 bases and the J gene lost 7 bases, with 14 bases spanning the gap. The CDR3 DNA is TGTGCCAGCAGTTTCGCTAAGGGGGGACAGCCCCAGCATTTT. Its protein is CASSFAKGGQPQHF.

This clonotype was observed once. The rearrangement links TRBV21-1 to TRBJ1-1. TRBV21-1 is tagged as a pseudogene. This CDR3 comprises 13 residues. In nucleotides, the CDR3 is TGTGCCAGCACTTCCCCTAGGGGAACTGAAGCTTTCTTT. It is translated as CASTSPRGTEAFF.